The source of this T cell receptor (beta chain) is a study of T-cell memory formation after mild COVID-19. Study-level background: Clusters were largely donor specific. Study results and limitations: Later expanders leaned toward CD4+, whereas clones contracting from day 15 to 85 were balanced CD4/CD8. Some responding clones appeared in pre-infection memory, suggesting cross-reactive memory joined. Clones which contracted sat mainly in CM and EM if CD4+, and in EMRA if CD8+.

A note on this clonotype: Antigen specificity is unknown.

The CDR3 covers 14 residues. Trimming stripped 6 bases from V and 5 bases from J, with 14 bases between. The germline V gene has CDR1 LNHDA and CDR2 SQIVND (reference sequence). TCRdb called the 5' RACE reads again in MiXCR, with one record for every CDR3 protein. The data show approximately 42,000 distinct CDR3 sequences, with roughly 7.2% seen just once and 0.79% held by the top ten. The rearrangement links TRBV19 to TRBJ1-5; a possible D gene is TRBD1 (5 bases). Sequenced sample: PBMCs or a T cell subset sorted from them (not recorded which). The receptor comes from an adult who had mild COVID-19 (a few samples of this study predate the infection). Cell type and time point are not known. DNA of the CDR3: TGTGCCAGTAGGTCACAGGTGCGTGATCAGCCCCAGCATTTT. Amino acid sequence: CASRSQVRDQPQHF.